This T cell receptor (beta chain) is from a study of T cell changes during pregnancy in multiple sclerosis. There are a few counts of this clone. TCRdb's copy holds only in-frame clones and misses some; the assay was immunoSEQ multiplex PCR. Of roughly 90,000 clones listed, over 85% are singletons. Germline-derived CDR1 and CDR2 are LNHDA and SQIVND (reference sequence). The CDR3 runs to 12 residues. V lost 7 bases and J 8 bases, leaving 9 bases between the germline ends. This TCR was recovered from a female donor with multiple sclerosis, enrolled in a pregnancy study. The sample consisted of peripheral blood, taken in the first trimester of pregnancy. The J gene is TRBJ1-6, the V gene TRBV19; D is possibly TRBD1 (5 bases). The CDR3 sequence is CASNQGDSPLHF. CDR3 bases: TGTGCCAGTAACCAAGGGGATTCACCCCTCCACTTT.